A single sample gave rise to the 4 T cell receptor beta chains below, sequenced in a study of blood T cell repertoires in COVID-19 (dated by TCRdb to about 2020). Libraries were made using the immunoSEQ multiplex PCR assay. The source is immuneACCESS, and TCRdb retained only in-frame sequences with V and J called. Part of the clones is not carried over; for the studies checked, unresolved V genes explain less than half of this, and the remainder is unexplained. Across this sample there are around 68,000 clones, with 88% seen only once. The ten largest clones represent about 2.1% of the sample. The sequencing input was peripheral blood. All receptors derive from a human donor in a cohort sampled during active COVID-19.

This chain uses TRBV7-2 with TRBJ2-1; no clear D gene. The germline V gene has CDR1 SGHTA and CDR2 FQGNSA. This CDR3 is built from 15 residues. V shed 8 bases and J shed 1 base, with 15 bases lying between them. The CDR3 region has the DNA TGTGCCAGCTCACCGCGTGTGCCTTCCTACAATGAGCAGTTCTTC. It yields the protein CASSPRVPSYNEQFF.

A single count supports this clone. This chain joins TRBV18 and TRBJ2-6; 10 nucleotides match TRBD2. The CDR3 extends over 18 amino acids. Germline CDR1 KGHSH, CDR2 LQKENI. The trim removed 5 bases at V and 0 bases at J, leaving 7 bases unmatched. The CDR3 coding sequence is TGTGCCAGCTCAGCTCGACTAGCGGGTATCTCTGGGGCCAACGTCCTGACTTTC. This translates into CASSARLAGISGANVLTF.

The chain couples TRBV5-1 to TRBJ2-7; TRBD1 might be the D (6 bases). The CDR3 totals 12 residues. The V gene lost 4 bases and the J gene lost 10 bases, with 15 bases spanning the gap. Germline V gene sequence: CDR1 SGHRS, CDR2 YFSETQ. This chain's CDR3 is CASSGGLLDQYF. CDR3 DNA: TGCGCCAGCAGCGGGGGCCTGCTCGACCAGTACTTC.

The chain uses TRBV28 and TRBJ1-1; D is undetermined. This CDR3 is 17 amino acids long. The germline V gene has CDR1 MDHEN and CDR2 SYDVKM. Trimming left V 3 bases short and J 0 bases short, with 17 bases between. The CDR3 DNA is TGTGCCAGCAGTTTGGTTCCCCGGACTACCATGAACACTGAAGCTTTCTTT. Translated, it gives CASSLVPRTTMNTEAFF.